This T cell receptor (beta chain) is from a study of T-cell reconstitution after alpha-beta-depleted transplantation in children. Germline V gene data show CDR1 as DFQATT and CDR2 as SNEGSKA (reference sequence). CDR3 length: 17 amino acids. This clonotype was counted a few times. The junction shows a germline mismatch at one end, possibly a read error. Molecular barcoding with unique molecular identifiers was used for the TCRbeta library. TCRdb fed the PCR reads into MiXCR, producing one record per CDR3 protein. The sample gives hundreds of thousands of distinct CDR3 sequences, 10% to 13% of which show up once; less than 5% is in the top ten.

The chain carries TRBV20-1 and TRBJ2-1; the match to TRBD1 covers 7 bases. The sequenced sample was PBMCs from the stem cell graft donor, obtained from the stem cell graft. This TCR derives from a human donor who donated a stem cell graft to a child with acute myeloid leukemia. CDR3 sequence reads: CCARDSIGQALASEQFF. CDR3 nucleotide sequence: TGCTGTGCTAGGGATAGCATCGGACAGGCCCTTGCAAGTGAGCAGTTCTTC.